This T cell receptor (beta chain) was profiled in a study of T cells in Graves' hyperthyroidism and ophthalmopathy. Per the germline V gene, CDR1 is SGDLS and CDR2 is YYNGEE. The V gene end was trimmed by 0 bases and the J gene end by 3 bases; junction bases not matched to a gene: 2. The CDR3 sequence is 14 residues long. The TCR beta CDR3 regions underwent amplification using RNA transcripts as the source. RT-PCR in the first round (using the HTBI primer set) targeted the TCR CDR3. TCRdb ran MiXCR on the multiplex PCR reads and lists one entry per CDR3 protein. The sample comprises some 510,000 distinct CDR3 sequences, roughly 20% of which are singletons, and approximately 25% rests with the top ten. Graves' hyperthyroidism is called stable when ophthalmopathy does not progress within 18 months. Investigators excluded patients with uncontrolled infection, other autoimmune disease, pregnancy or lactation. Every diagnosis used clinical symptoms, serum thyroxine and TRAb, thyroid ultrasound and orbital computed tomography. This sample holds PBMCs from approximately 10 ml fresh peripheral blood.

There are a few counts of this clonotype. This chain joins TRBV9 and TRBJ2-7, with 8 bases that match TRBD1. What was sequenced was blood. This receptor was taken from a man between 18 and 29 years old with Graves' hyperthyroidism. The CDR3 DNA is TGTGCCAGCAGCGTAGGGACAGGGTTCTACGAGCAGTACTTC. Its translation: CASSVGTGFYEQYF.